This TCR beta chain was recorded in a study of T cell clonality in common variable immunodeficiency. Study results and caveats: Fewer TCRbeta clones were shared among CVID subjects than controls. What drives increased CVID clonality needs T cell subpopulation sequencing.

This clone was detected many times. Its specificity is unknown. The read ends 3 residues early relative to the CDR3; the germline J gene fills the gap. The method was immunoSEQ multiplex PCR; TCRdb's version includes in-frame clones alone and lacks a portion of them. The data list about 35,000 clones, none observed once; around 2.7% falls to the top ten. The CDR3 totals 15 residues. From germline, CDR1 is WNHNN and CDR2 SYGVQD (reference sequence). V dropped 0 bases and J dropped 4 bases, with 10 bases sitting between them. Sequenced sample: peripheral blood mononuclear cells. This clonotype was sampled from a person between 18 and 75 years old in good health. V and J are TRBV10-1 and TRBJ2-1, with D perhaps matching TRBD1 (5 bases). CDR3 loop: CASSESPGRYNEQFF. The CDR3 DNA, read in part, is TGCGCCAGCAGTGAGTCGCCAGGGCGGTACAATGAG.